This TCR beta chain was retrieved from a study of cytomegalovirus exposure and HLA in healthy donors. Study details: An earlier analysis identified 110 million or so unique TCR beta sequences in 150 million to 200 million T cells. Study results and limitations: CMV serostatus alone was available as immune exposure information.

Of note for this clone: Its target is unknown.

The germline gives CDR1 SQVTM, CDR2 ANQGSEA. With 2 bases removed from V and 3 bases from J, the gap between germline ends came to 8 bases. CDR3 length equals 12 residues. The donors were healthy bone marrow donors. Vbeta (60) and Jbeta (13) primers were used in the PCR. This table comes from immunoSEQ multiplex PCR, and its TCRdb copy is limited to in-frame clones, with some not included. The profile covers roughly 150,000 clones, with more than 70% appearing a single time and around 3.2% taken by the ten largest. The sequenced material came from PBMCs. The rearrangement joins TRBV29-1 to TRBJ2-7; maybe TRBD2 (6 bases). The TCR was taken from a man aged 40-49 years in good health and CMV-seronegative. For the CDR3, the DNA is TGCAGCGTTGAATTGGGGGGCTACGAGCAGTACTTC. Encoded protein: CSVELGGYEQYF.